A single sample is the source of the 12 T cell receptor beta chains below, sequenced in a study of radiotherapy plus CTLA-4 blockade in lung cancer. Here immunoSEQ multiplex PCR was the method, and the copy in TCRdb shows in-frame clones only, minus some. Of roughly 110,000 clones listed, approximately 87% are singletons. Sequenced here: peripheral blood, sampled from a patient treated with radiotherapy plus ipilimumab. The receptor set was obtained from a human donor with non-small cell lung cancer that progressed on radiotherapy plus ipilimumab. Some clones in this sample may be carry-over from other donors' samples.

The CDR3 sequence: CASSLGGGVYGEQFF. DNA for the CDR3: TGTGCCAGCAGCTTGGGTGGAGGGGTCTACGGTGAGCAGTTCTTC. This chain connects TRBV5-4 to TRBJ2-1; maybe TRBD2 (6 bases). The CDR3 extends over 15 amino acids. Trimming removed 0 bases at V and 9 bases at J, with 16 bases between. The germline gives CDR1 SGHNT, CDR2 YYREEE (reference sequence).

This chain uses TRBV5-8 with TRBJ2-7; 9 bases are a match to TRBD1. This CDR3 comprises 13 residues. Trimming removed 7 bases from V and 3 bases from J; junction bases left unmatched: 5. Germline V CDR1 and CDR2: SGHTS, YDEGEE. The CDR3 DNA reads TGTGCCAGCCGCGGGACAGGGATCTACGAGCAGTACTTC. Protein product: CASRGTGIYEQYF.

The chain joins TRBV9 to TRBJ1-6; TRBD1 is a possible D gene (5 bases). This CDR3 contains 14 residues. Germline CDR1 reads SGDLS; CDR2 reads YYNGEE. Deletions cut 0 bases from V and 9 bases from J, with 10 bases between. Written as DNA, the CDR3 is TGTGCCAGCAGCGTAGCAGGGTCAGGTTCACCCCTCCACTTT. It codes for CASSVAGSGSPLHF.

The chain joins TRBV9 to TRBJ2-7; 10 nucleotides match TRBD1. V lost 2 bases and J lost 5; bases outside the gene matches: 7. This CDR3 has 15 amino acids. CDR1 and CDR2 from the germline V gene are SGDLS and YYNGEE. The CDR3 DNA is TGTGCCAGCAGCGTCGGGACAGGGGAGGTCGACGAGCAGTACTTC. Amino acid sequence: CASSVGTGEVDEQYF.

This chain links TRBV7-9 with TRBJ2-7; weak D call: TRBD2 (6 bases). The germline gives CDR1 SEHNR, CDR2 FQNEAQ (reference sequence). V shed 5 bases and J shed 0 bases, with 17 bases lying between them. This CDR3 is 16 amino acids long. CDR3 nucleotides: TGTGCCAGCAGCCGAAATGTGGAGGGAGACTCCTACGAGCAGTACTTC. It is translated as CASSRNVEGDSYEQYF. The complete variable domain, with remaining parts taken from reference TRBV7-9 and TRBJ2-7, reads DTGVSQNPRHKITKRGQNVTFRCDPISEHNRLYWYRQTLGQGPEFLTYFQNEAQLEKSRLLSDRFSAERPKGSFSTLEIQRTEQGDSAMYLCASSRNVEGDSYEQYFGPGTRLTVT.

The chain recombines TRBV7-2 with TRBJ1-2; 8 bases agree with TRBD1. This CDR3 comprises 16 residues. J gave up 8 bases and V 1 base, and 12 bases lay outside the gene matches. Germline loops: CDR1 SGHTA, CDR2 FQGNSA. The CDR3 DNA reads as TGTGCCAGCAGCTTAGAAAGCAGGGGGCTCGTTGGCGGCTACACCTTC. Encoded protein: CASSLESRGLVGGYTF.

On this clone itself: Its ends do not fully match the called genes, so a read error is possible. The sample has other DNA sequences that encode this CDR3 too. The J gene is TRBJ2-3, the V gene TRBV10-3, with TRBD1 identical over 10 bases. The V gene's germline CDR1 is ENHRY and CDR2 SYGVKD. The CDR3 runs 17 residues. The CDR3 DNA reads TGCGCCATCAGTGATTACATATCCGGGACAGGGGTCGATACGCAGTATTTT. It is translated as CAISDYISGTGVDTQYF.

This clone came up once. The chain recombines TRBV14 with TRBJ1-6; possibly TRBD1 for D (6 bases). CDR1 is SGHDN, CDR2 FVKESK, per germline. This CDR3 has 14 amino acids. The ends were cut back, 1 base at V and 7 bases at J, with 8 bases in the middle. The CDR3 region has the DNA TGTGCCAGCAGCCAAGCCAGGGGCAATTCACCCCTCCACTTT. This translates into CASSQARGNSPLHF.

The gene calls are TRBV6-5 and TRBJ2-3; TRBD2 might be the D (6 bases). In germline, CDR1 is MNHEY, CDR2 SVGAGI. The length of the CDR3 is 14 residues. Trimming cost V 0 bases and J 5 bases, with 9 bases left between them. CDR3 loop: CASSYSAGRDTQYF. The CDR3 region has the DNA TGTGCCAGCAGTTACTCAGCCGGGAGAGATACGCAGTATTTT.

The chain combines TRBV9 with TRBJ2-3; TRBD1 or TRBD2 may be the D gene (5 bases each). V lost 4 bases, J lost 6 bases, and 15 bases lay in between. From germline, CDR1 is SGDLS and CDR2 YYNGEE. This CDR3 spans 14 amino acids. In nucleotides, the CDR3 is TGTGCCAGCAGCTTAAATAGGTGGGGGGATACGCAGTATTTT. Translation: CASSLNRWGDTQYF.

Of note for this clone: The junction does not match germline at one end; this may be a read error. The same CDR3 also results from other DNA sequences found in this sample. The J gene is TRBJ1-5, the V gene TRBV7-2; no clear D gene. Germline lookup yields CDR1 SGHTA and CDR2 FQGNSA. CDR3 size: 13 residues. In DNA, the CDR3 is TGCGCCAGCAGCTTACGGGGCAATCAGCCCCAGCATTTT. Protein: CASSLRGNQPQHF. The full variable domain, rest sourced from reference TRBV7-2 and TRBJ1-5, is GAGVSQSPSNKVTEKGKDVELRCDPISGHTALYWYRQSLGQGLEFLIYFQGNSAPDKSGLPSDRFSAERTGGSVSTLTIQRTQQEDSAVYLCASSLRGNQPQHFGDGTRLSIL.

V is TRBV4-3 and J is TRBJ1-1; TRBD1 is a possible D gene (5 bases). V was shortened by 0 bases and J by 5 bases, with 19 bases between the two germline ends. Germline values: CDR1 LGHNA, CDR2 YSLEER. The CDR3 has 17 residues. This CDR3 is CASSQDTFARGGTEAFF. The CDR3 DNA is TGCGCCAGCAGCCAAGACACTTTCGCGAGGGGCGGTACTGAAGCTTTCTTT.